This passage covers 24 T cell receptor beta chains from one sample sequenced in a study of tumor-infiltrating lymphocytes in localized non-small cell lung cancer. Measured with immunoSEQ multiplex PCR; TCRdb has only the in-frame clones, and not every one. The table records approximately 13,000 clones, approximately 83% of them present only once. The sequenced sample consisted of uninvolved lung tissue not adjacent to the tumor. These TCRs come from a human donor with non-small cell lung cancer.

The rearrangement links TRBV14 to TRBJ2-7, with 7 bases lining up with TRBD1. CDR1 and CDR2 (germline): SGHDN, FVKESK. The CDR3 has 11 residues. V shed 6 bases, J shed 12 bases, and the junction held 8 bases outside the gene matches. The CDR3 region has the DNA TGTGCCAGCAGTTCCGGACAGGTCTTGTACTTC. As protein: CASSSGQVLYF.

The chain is built from TRBV7-8 and TRBJ1-2, with 9 bases lining up with TRBD1. Germline lookup yields CDR1 SGHVS and CDR2 FQNEAQ. The CDR3 spans 14 residues. Trimming removed 3 bases from V and 9 bases from J; junction bases left unmatched: 8. CDR3 coding DNA: TGTGCCAGCAGCTTCGGACAGGGGCTGGTCCGCTACACCTTC. This sequence encodes CASSFGQGLVRYTF. The whole variable domain, remainder taken from reference TRBV7-8 and TRBJ1-2, is GAGVSQSPRYKVAKRGQDVALRCDPISGHVSLFWYQQALGQGPEFLTYFQNEAQLDKSGLPSDRFFAERPEGSVSTLKIQRTQQEDSAVYLCASSFGQGLVRYTFGSGTRLTVV.

This clone occurred a few times. This sequence joins TRBV11-2 and TRBJ2-5, with 10 positions matching TRBD2. Germline assignment: CDR1 SGHAT and CDR2 FQNNGV. J lost 5 bases, V lost 0 bases, and 9 bases had no gene match. This CDR3 is 17 amino acids long. This CDR3 reads CASSLEVAGGLWETQYF. The DNA of the CDR3 is TGTGCCAGCAGCTTAGAGGTAGCGGGGGGCCTATGGGAGACCCAGTACTTC. The entire variable domain, with the rest obtained from reference TRBV11-2 and TRBJ2-5, is as follows: EAGVAQSPRYKIIEKRQSVAFWCNPISGHATLYWYQQILGQGPKLLIQFQNNGVVDDSQLPKDRFSAERLKGVDSTLKIQPAKLEDSAVYLCASSLEVAGGLWETQYFGPGTRLLVL.

The chain is built from TRBV12-5 and TRBJ1-1; 7 positions agree with TRBD1. This CDR3 has 13 residues. Germline trimming cut 7 bases from V and 4 bases from J; bases unmatched to any gene: 6. The germline CDR1 and CDR2 sequences are LGHNT and FRNRAP. CDR3 amino acids: CASVRGGGTEAFF. Written as DNA, the CDR3 is TGTGCTAGTGTCCGAGGGGGCGGCACTGAAGCTTTCTTT.

The chain couples TRBV5-1 to TRBJ1-5; D is undetermined. There are 13 residues in the CDR3. V lost 0 bases and J lost 5, with 6 bases in between. Looked up from germline, CDR1 is SGHRS and CDR2 is YFSETQ. The CDR3 loop reads CASSLAPDQPQHF. As DNA, the CDR3 is TGCGCCAGCAGCTTGGCGCCTGATCAGCCCCAGCATTTT.

This clone was detected once. V and J are TRBV6-5 and TRBJ1-2, with unresolved D. The CDR3 runs to 13 residues. Germline values: CDR1 MNHEY, CDR2 SVGAGI. V shed 0 bases and J shed 3 bases, with 5 bases lying between them. The CDR3 DNA reads TGTGCCAGCAGTTACTCCGCCTACTATGGCTACACCTTC. The encoded protein is CASSYSAYYGYTF.

The chain combines TRBV7-9 with TRBJ1-1; 7 nucleotides align to TRBD1. The CDR3 has 13 residues. V lost 5 bases, J lost 4 bases, and 4 bases stayed unmatched. Germline CDR1 SEHNR, CDR2 FQNEAQ (reference sequence). The CDR3 region is CASSPDRVTEAFF. The CDR3 DNA reads TGTGCCAGCAGCCCAGACAGGGTCACTGAAGCTTTCTTT.

This chain joins TRBV6-5 and TRBJ1-4; no definite D call. Trimming removed 8 bases at V and 8 bases at J, with 12 bases between. Germline-derived CDR1 and CDR2 are MNHEY and SVGAGI. The CDR3 consists of 12 residues. CDR3 sequence: CASGERREKLFF. The CDR3 DNA is TGTGCCAGCGGCGAACGACGGGAAAAACTGTTTTTT.

The rearrangement links TRBV6-5 to TRBJ2-3; D perhaps matches TRBD2 (6 bases). Trimming shortened V by 4 bases and J by 3 bases, and 14 bases separated the two germline ends. The CDR3 loop spans 15 amino acids. Germline V CDR1 and CDR2: MNHEY, SVGAGI. The CDR3 DNA reads as TGTGCCAGCAGTTTAGGGGTGGGGAGGACAGATACGCAGTATTTT. It translates to CASSLGVGRTDTQYF.

The chain recombines TRBV27 with TRBJ1-4; D remains unclear. The CDR3 runs 14 residues. The germline CDR1 and CDR2 sequences are MNHEY and SMNVEV (reference sequence). With 6 bases removed from V and 7 bases from J, the gap between germline ends came to 15 bases. The CDR3 sequence is CASSRDAGSEKLFF. CDR3 coding DNA: TGTGCCAGCAGCCGTGACGCGGGGTCTGAAAAACTGTTTTTT.

V gene TRBV29-1 combines with J gene TRBJ2-1; 9 bases are shared with TRBD2. The CDR3 totals 16 residues. CDR1 is SQVTM, CDR2 ANQGSEA, per germline. V dropped 0 bases and J dropped 4; count of bases not matched to a gene: 7. The CDR3 here is CSVEDQEREAYNEQFF. In DNA form, the CDR3 reads TGCAGCGTTGAAGATCAGGAGCGGGAGGCATACAATGAGCAGTTCTTC.

V usage is TRBV21-1 and J usage is TRBJ1-1; the table's D call, TRBD1, has no DNA check behind it. TRBV21-1 is assigned pseudogene status. CDR3 size: 17 residues. CDR3 bases: TGTGCCAGCAGCAAAACTGAAGCCGAAGGGGAGAACACTGAAGCTTTCTTT. It is translated as CASSKTEAEGENTEAFF.

The chain carries TRBV5-1 and TRBJ2-2; 10 bases line up with TRBD2. Germline CDR1 is SGHRS and CDR2 is YFSETQ. The length of the CDR3 is 17 residues. V shed 6 bases, J shed 6 bases, and the junction held 14 bases outside the gene matches. CDR3: CASTSYSGGLWAGELFF. CDR3 DNA sequence: TGCGCCAGCACCTCGTATAGCGGGGGGCTGTGGGCCGGGGAGCTGTTTTTT.

V and J are TRBV10-1 and TRBJ1-5; D not certain. Trimming pared 6 bases from V and 6 bases from J, leaving 3 bases between. The CDR3 runs 10 residues. Germline CDR1 WNHNN, CDR2 SYGVQD (reference sequence). CDR3 sequence reads: CASRSQPQHF. The CDR3 DNA sequence: TGCGCCAGCAGAAGTCAGCCCCAGCATTTT.

The chain joins TRBV7-9 to TRBJ1-1; 7 bases match TRBD1. V lost 3 bases, J lost 1 base, and 2 bases stayed unmatched. This CDR3 has 14 amino acids. Germline CDR1 reads SEHNR; CDR2 reads FQNEAQ (reference sequence). CDR3 residues: CASSFGQENTEAFF. The CDR3 DNA reads as TGTGCCAGCAGCTTTGGACAGGAGAACACTGAAGCTTTCTTT.

This clone was recorded only once. The chain combines TRBV7-9 with TRBJ1-3; 7 bases are a match to TRBD1. The CDR3 runs 14 residues. Losses at the gene ends were 4 bases for V and 6 bases for J; bases not matched to a gene: 6. Germline CDR1 reads SEHNR; CDR2 reads FQNEAQ (reference sequence). Written as DNA, the CDR3 is TGTGCCAGCAGCTCCGACAGGGAGATAAACACCATATATTTT. It yields the protein CASSSDREINTIYF.

The CDR3 reads CASSAQTSGNTIYF. The CDR3 coding sequence is TGTGCCAGCAGCGCACAGACCTCTGGAAACACCATATATTTT. The J gene is TRBJ1-3, the V gene TRBV9; D ambiguous. The V end was cut by 3 bases, the J end by 0 bases, with 7 bases between. The length of the CDR3 is 14 residues. In germline, CDR1 is SGDLS, CDR2 YYNGEE.

The chain couples TRBV6-5 to TRBJ1-6; D may be TRBD1 (6 bases). Germline V gives CDR1 MNHEY, CDR2 SVGAGI. Deletions cut 6 bases from V and 11 bases from J, with 11 bases between. CDR3 length: 12 residues. The CDR3 loop is CASSRTGTPLHF. The CDR3 nucleotides read TGTGCCAGCAGCCGTACAGGGACACCCCTCCACTTT.

This chain joins TRBV11-2 and TRBJ2-2; D unresolved. V lost 0 bases and J 7 bases, leaving 3 bases between the germline ends. In germline, CDR1 is SGHAT, CDR2 FQNNGV. CDR3 length: 12 amino acids. The CDR3 DNA follows: TGTGCCAGCAGCTTAGAGGTCGGGGAGCTGTTTTTT. This translates into CASSLEVGELFF.

This chain links TRBV10-2 with TRBJ2-5; 7 nucleotides match TRBD2. J was trimmed by 5 bases and V by 3 bases; bases with no gene match: 6. There are 14 residues in the CDR3. CDR1 is WSHSY and CDR2 is SAAADI in the germline V gene. DNA of the CDR3: TGCGCCAGCAGTGACTCCCGGGGGGTTGAGACCCAGTACTTC. Its translation is CASSDSRGVETQYF.

The gene calls are TRBV7-9 and TRBJ1-2; TRBD1 agrees at 7 bases. This CDR3 spans 15 amino acids. With 5 bases clipped from V and 4 bases from J, the junction kept 10 bases outside the gene matches. Germline CDR1 reads SEHNR; CDR2 reads FQNEAQ (reference sequence). Here the CDR3 reads CASSQSGGFGYGYTF. The CDR3 DNA reads as TGTGCCAGCAGCCAATCAGGGGGATTCGGCTATGGCTACACCTTC.

The genes are TRBV6-1 and TRBJ1-1; no clear D. With 6 bases removed from V and 1 base from J, the gap between germline ends came to 6 bases. Germline V CDR1 and CDR2: MNHNS, SASEGT. The CDR3 is 12 residues long. Written as DNA, the CDR3 is TGTGCCAGCAGGACAACGAACACTGAAGCTTTCTTT. Protein product: CASRTTNTEAFF.

This chain uses TRBV6-1 with TRBJ2-3; 8 positions agree with TRBD1. This CDR3 is 15 amino acids long. The trim removed 3 bases at V and 5 bases at J, leaving 7 bases unmatched. The germline V gene has CDR1 MNHNS and CDR2 SASEGT. The CDR3 sequence: CASSDRGQAIDTQYF. For the CDR3, the DNA is TGTGCCAGCAGTGATCGGGGACAGGCTATAGATACGCAGTATTTT.

This chain links TRBV30 with TRBJ2-2; 10 bases match TRBD1. Germline values: CDR1 GTSNPN, CDR2 SVGIG (reference sequence). V lost 3 bases, J lost 5 bases, and 3 bases stayed unmatched. CDR3 length: 14 residues. The CDR3 DNA reads as TGTGCCTGGAGGGGGACAGGGGCTACCGGGGAGCTGTTTTTT. It codes for CAWRGTGATGELFF.